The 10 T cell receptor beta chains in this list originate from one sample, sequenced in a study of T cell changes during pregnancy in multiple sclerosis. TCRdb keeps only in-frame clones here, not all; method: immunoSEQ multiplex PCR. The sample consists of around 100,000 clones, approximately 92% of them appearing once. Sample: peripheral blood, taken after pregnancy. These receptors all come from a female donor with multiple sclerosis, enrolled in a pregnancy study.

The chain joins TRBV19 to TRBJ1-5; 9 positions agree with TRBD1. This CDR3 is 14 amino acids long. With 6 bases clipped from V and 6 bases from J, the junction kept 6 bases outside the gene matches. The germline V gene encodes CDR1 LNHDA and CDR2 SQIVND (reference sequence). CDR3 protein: CASSTRDRAQPQHF. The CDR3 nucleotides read TGTGCCAGTAGCACCCGGGACAGGGCTCAGCCCCAGCATTTT. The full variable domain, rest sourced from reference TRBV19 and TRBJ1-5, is DGGITQSPKYLFRKEGQNVTLSCEQNLNHDAMYWYRQDPGQGLRLIYYSQIVNDFQKGDIAEGYSVSREKKESFPLTVTSAQKNPTAFYLCASSTRDRAQPQHFGDGTRLSIL.

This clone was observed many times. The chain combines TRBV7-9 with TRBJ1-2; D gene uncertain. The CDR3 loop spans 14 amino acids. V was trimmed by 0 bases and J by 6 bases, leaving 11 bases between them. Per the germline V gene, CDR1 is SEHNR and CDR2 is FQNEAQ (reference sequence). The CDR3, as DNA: TGTGCCAGCAGCTTAGCGCTGGCCTCAAATGGCTACACCTTC. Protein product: CASSLALASNGYTF.

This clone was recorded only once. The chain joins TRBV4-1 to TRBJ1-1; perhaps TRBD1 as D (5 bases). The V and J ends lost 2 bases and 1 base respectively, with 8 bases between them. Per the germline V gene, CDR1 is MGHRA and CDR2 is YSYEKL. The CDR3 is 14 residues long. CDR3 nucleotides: TGCGCCAGCAGCCAACGGCAGGGGAACACTGAAGCTTTCTTT. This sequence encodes CASSQRQGNTEAFF.

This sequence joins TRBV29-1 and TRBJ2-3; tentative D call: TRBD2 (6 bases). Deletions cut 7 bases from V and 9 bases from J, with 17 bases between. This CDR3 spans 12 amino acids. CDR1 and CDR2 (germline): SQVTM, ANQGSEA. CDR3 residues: CSGGELAGTQYF. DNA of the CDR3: TGCAGCGGGGGGGAGCTGGCGGGGACGCAGTATTTT.

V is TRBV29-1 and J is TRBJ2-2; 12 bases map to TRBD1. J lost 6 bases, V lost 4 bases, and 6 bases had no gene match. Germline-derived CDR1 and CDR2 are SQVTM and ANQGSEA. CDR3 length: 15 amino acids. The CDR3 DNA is TGCAGCGTTGGTCTGGGACAGGGGGCGCCCGGGGAGCTGTTTTTT. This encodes CSVGLGQGAPGELFF.

The CDR3 DNA is TGCAGCGTCCAAGGACAGTTGGCGCCTGAAGCTTTCTTT. Translation: CSVQGQLAPEAFF. The rearrangement uses TRBV29-1 and TRBJ1-1; possible D gene TRBD1, 6 bases. V lost 6 bases to trimming and J lost 6 bases, with 17 bases between them. CDR3 length: 13 amino acids. The germline CDR1 and CDR2 sequences are SQVTM and ANQGSEA.

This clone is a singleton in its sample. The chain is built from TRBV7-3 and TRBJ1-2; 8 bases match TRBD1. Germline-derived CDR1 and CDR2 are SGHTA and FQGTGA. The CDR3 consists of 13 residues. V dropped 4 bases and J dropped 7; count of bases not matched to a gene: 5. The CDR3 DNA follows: TGTGCCAGCAGCTCGGACAGGGAGGGTGGCTACACCTTC. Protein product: CASSSDREGGYTF.

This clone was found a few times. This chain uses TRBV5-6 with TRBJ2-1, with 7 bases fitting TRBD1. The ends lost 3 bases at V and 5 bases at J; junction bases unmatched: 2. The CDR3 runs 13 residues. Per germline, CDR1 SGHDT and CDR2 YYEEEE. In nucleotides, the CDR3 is TGTGCCAGCAGCTGGGACAGAGACAATGAGCAGTTCTTC. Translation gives CASSWDRDNEQFF.

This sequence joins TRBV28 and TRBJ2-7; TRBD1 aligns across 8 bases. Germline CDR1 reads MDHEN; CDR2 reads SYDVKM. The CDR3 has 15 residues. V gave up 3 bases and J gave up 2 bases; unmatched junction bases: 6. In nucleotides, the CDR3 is TGTGCCAGCAGTTTCCCGAAGACAGGGGCCTACGAGCAGTACTTC. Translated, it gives CASSFPKTGAYEQYF.

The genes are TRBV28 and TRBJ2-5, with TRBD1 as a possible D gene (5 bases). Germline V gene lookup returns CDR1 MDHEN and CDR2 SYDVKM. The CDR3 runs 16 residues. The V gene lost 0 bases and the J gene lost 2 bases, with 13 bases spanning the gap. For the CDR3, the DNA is TGTGCCAGCAGTTTATGGCAGGGAAATGGGCAAGAGACCCAGTACTTC. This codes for CASSLWQGNGQETQYF.